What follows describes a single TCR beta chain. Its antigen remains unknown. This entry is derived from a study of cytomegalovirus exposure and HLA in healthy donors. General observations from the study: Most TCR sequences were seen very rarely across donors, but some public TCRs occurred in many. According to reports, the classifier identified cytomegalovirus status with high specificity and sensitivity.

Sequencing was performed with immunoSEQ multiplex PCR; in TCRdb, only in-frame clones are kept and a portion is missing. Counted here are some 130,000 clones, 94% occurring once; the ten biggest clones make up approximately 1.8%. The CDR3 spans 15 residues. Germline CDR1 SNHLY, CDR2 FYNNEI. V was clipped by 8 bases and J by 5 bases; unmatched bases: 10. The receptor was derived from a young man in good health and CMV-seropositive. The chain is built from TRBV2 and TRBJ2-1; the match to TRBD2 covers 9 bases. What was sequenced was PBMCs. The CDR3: CASAVAGVGDNEQFF. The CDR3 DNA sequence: TGTGCCAGCGCGGTAGCGGGAGTGGGGGACAATGAGCAGTTCTTC.